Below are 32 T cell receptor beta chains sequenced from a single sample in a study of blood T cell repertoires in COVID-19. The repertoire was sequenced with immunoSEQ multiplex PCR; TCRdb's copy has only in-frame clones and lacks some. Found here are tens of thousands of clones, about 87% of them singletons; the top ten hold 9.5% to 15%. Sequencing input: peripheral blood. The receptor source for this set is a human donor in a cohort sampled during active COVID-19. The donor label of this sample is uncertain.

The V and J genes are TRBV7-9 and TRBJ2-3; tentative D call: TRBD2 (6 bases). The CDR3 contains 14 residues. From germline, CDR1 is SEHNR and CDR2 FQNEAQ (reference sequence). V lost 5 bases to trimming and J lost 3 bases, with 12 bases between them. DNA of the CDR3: TGTGCCAGCAGCGGGGAGGTCGGTACAGATACGCAGTATTTT. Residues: CASSGEVGTDTQYF. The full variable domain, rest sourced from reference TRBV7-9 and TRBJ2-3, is DTGVSQNPRHKITKRGQNVTFRCDPISEHNRLYWYRQTLGQGPEFLTYFQNEAQLEKSRLLSDRFSAERPKGSFSTLEIQRTEQGDSAMYLCASSGEVGTDTQYFGPGTRLTVL.

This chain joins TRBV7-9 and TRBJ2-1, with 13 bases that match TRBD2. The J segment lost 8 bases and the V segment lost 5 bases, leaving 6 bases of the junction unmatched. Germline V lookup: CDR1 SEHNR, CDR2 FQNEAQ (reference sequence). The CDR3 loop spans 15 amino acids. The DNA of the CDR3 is TGTGCCAGCAGCCCCGGGACTAGCGGGACCGATGAGCAGTTCTTC. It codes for CASSPGTSGTDEQFF.

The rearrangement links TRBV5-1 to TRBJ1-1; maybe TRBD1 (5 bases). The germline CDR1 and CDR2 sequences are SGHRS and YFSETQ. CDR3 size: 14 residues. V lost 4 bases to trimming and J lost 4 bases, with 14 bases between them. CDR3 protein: CASSQDITGTEAFF. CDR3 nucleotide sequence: TGCGCCAGCAGCCAGGACATCACGGGCACTGAAGCTTTCTTT.

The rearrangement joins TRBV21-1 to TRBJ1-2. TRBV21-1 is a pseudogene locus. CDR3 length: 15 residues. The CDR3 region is CASSPRRRADYGYTF. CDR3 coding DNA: TGTGCCAGCAGCCCCCGACGGAGGGCGGACTATGGCTACACCTTC.

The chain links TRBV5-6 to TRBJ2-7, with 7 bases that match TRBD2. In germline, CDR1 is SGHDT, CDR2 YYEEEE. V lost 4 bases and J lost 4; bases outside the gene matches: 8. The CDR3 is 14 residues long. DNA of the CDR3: TGTGCCAGCAGCCTGGGTCCCGGGGGGTACGAGCAGTACTTC. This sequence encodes CASSLGPGGYEQYF. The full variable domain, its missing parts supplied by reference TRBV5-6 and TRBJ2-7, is DAGVTQSPTHLIKTRGQQVTLRCSPKSGHDTVSWYQQALGQGPQFIFQYYEEEERQRGNFPDRFSGHQFPNYSSELNVNALLLGDSALYLCASSLGPGGYEQYFGPGTRLTVT.

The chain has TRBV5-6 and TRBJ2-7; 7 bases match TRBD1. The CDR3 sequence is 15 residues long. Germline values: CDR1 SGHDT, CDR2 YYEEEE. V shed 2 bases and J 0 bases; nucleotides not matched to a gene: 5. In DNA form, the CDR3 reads TGTGCCAGCAGCTTAGTGGACAGGTCCTCCTACGAGCAGTACTTC. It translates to CASSLVDRSSYEQYF. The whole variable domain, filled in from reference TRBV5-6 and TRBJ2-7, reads DAGVTQSPTHLIKTRGQQVTLRCSPKSGHDTVSWYQQALGQGPQFIFQYYEEEERQRGNFPDRFSGHQFPNYSSELNVNALLLGDSALYLCASSLVDRSSYEQYFGPGTRLTVT.

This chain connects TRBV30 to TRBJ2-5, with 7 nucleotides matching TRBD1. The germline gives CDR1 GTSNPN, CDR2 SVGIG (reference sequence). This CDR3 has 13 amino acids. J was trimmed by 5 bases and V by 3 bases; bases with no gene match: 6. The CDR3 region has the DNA TGTGCCTGGAGCCCGGGACAGTGGGAGACCCAGTACTTC. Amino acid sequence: CAWSPGQWETQYF. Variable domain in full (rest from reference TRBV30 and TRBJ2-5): SQTIHQWPATLVQPVGSPLSLECTVEGTSNPNLYWYRQAAGRGLQLLFYSVGIGQISSEVPQNLSASRPQDRQFILSSKKLLLSDSGFYLCAWSPGQWETQYFGPGTRLLVL.

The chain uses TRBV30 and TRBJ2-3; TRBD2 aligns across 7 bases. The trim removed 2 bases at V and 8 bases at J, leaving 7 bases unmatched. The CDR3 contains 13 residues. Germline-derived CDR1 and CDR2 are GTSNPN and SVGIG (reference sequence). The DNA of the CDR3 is TGTGCCTGGAGTAAATTTGGGGGGGGTACGCAGTATTTT. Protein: CAWSKFGGGTQYF. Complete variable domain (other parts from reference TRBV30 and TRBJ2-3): SQTIHQWPATLVQPVGSPLSLECTVEGTSNPNLYWYRQAAGRGLQLLFYSVGIGQISSEVPQNLSASRPQDRQFILSSKKLLLSDSGFYLCAWSKFGGGTQYFGPGTRLTVL.

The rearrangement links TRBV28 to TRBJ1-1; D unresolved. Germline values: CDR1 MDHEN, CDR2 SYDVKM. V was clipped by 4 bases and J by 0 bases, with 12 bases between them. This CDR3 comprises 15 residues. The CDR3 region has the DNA TGTGCCAGCAGTTCGTCAGATTTTGTGAACACTGAAGCTTTCTTT. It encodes CASSSSDFVNTEAFF.

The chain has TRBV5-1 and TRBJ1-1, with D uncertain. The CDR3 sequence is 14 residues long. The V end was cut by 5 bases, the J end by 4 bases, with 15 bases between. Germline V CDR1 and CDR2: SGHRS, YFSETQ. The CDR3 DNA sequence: TGCGCCAGCAGGGAGGTTTTCGGTGGCACTGAAGCTTTCTTT. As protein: CASREVFGGTEAFF.

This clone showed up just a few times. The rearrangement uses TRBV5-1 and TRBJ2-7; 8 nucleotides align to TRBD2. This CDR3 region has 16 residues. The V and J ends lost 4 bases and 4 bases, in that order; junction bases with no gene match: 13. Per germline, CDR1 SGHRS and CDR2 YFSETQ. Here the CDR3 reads CASSILSGSGDYEQYF. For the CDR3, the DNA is TGCGCCAGCAGCATCCTCAGCGGGAGCGGGGATTACGAGCAGTACTTC.

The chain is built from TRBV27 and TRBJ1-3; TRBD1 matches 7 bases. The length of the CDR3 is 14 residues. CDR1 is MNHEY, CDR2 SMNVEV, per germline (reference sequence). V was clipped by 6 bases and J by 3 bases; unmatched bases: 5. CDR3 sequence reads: CASRPGTVGNTIYF. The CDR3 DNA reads TGTGCCAGCAGACCCGGGACAGTTGGAAACACCATATATTTT.

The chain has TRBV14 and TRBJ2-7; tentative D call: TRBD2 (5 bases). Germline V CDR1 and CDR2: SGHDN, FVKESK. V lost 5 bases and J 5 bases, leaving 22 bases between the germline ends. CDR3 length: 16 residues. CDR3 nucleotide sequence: TGTGCCAGCAGCTCTTCTACTAGTTTCAGTCGGGACGAGCAGTACTTC. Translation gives CASSSSTSFSRDEQYF.

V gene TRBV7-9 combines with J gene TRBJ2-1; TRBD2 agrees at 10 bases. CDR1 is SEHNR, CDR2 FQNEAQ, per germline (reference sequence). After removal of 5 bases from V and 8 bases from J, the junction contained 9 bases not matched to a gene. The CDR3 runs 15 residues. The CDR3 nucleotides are TGTGCCAGCAGCACAAGCGGGAGGGCCGTCGATGAGCAGTTCTTC. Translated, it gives CASSTSGRAVDEQFF. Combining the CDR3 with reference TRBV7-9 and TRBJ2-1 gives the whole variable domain DTGVSQNPRHKITKRGQNVTFRCDPISEHNRLYWYRQTLGQGPEFLTYFQNEAQLEKSRLLSDRFSAERPKGSFSTLEIQRTEQGDSAMYLCASSTSGRAVDEQFFGPGTRLTVL.

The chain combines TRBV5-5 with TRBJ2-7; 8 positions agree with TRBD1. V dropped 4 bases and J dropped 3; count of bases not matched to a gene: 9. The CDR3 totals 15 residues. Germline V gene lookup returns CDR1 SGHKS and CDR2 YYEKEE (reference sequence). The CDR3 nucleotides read TGTGCCAGCAGCCAAACGGGACAGGAGATCTACGAGCAGTACTTC. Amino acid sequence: CASSQTGQEIYEQYF.

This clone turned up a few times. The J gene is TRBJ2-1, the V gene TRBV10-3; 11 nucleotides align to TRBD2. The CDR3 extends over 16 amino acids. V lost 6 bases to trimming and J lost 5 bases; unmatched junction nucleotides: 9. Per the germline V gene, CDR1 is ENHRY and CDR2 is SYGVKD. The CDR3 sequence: CAIRGVAGGPDNEQFF. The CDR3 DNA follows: TGTGCCATCAGGGGGGTAGCGGGAGGGCCAGACAATGAGCAGTTCTTC.

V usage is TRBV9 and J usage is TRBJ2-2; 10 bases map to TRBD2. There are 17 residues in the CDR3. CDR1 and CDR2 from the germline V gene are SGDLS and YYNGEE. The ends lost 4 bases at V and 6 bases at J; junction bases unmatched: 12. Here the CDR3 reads CASSPTLAGAGAGELFF. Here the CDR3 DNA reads TGTGCCAGCAGCCCCACCCTAGCGGGAGCGGGTGCCGGGGAGCTGTTTTTT.

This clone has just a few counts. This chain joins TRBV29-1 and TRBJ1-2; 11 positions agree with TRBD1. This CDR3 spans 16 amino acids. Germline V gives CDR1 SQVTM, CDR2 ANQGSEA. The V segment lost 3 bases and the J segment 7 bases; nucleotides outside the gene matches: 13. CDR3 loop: CSVDLPGTGGGSGYTF. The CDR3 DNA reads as TGCAGCGTTGACCTTCCCGGGACAGGGGGTGGATCTGGCTACACCTTC.

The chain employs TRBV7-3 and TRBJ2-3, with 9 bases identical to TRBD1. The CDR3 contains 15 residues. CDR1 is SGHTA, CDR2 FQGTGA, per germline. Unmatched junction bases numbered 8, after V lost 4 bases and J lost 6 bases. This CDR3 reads CASSSQGASSDTQYF. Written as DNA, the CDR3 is TGTGCCAGCAGCTCACAGGGGGCAAGTTCGGATACGCAGTATTTT.

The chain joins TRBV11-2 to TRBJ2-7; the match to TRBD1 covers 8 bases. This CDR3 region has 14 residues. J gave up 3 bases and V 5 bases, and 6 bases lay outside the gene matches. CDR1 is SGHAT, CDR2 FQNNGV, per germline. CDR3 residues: CASSPGQGGYEQYF. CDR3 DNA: TGTGCCAGCAGCCCCGGACAGGGAGGCTACGAGCAGTACTTC.

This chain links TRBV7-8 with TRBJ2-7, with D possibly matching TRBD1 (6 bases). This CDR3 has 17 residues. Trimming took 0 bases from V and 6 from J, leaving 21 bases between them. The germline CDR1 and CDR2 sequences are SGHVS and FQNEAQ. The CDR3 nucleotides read TGTGCCAGCAGCTTAGCGTTAGGGGGAGCGGCGCCCGCCGAGCAGTACTTC. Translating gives CASSLALGGAAPAEQYF.

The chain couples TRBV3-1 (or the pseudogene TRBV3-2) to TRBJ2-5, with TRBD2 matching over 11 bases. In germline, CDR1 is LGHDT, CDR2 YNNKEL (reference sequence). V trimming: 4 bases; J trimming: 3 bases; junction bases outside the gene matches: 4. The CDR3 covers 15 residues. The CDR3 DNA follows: TGTGCCAGCAGCCCTAGCGGGAGGAAGGAAGAGACCCAGTACTTC. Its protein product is CASSPSGRKEETQYF.

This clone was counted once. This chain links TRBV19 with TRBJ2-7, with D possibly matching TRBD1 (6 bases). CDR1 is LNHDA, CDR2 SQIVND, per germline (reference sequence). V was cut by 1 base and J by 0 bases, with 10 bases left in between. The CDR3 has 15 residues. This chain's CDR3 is CASSIGGGSSYEQYF. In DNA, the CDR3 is TGTGCCAGTAGTATAGGAGGGGGTAGCTCCTACGAGCAGTACTTC.

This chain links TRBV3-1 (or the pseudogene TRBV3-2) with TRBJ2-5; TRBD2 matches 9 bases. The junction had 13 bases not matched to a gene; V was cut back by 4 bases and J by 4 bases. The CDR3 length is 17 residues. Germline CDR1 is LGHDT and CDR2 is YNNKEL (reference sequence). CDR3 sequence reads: CASSPPVIAGGRETQYF. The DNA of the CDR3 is TGTGCCAGCAGCCCCCCAGTTATCGCGGGAGGGAGAGAGACCCAGTACTTC.

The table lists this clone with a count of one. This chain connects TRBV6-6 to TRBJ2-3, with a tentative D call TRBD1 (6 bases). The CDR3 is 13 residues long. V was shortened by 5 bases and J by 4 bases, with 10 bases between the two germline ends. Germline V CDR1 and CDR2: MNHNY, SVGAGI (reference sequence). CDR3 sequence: CASSPQGPDTQYF. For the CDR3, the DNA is TGTGCCAGCAGTCCCCAGGGGCCAGATACGCAGTATTTT.

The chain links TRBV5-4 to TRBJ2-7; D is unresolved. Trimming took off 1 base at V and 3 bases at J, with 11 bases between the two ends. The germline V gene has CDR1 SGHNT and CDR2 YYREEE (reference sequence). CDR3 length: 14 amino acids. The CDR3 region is CASSLPSQFYEQYF. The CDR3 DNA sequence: TGTGCCAGCAGCTTGCCGTCCCAGTTCTACGAGCAGTACTTC. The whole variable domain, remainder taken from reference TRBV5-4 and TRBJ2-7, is ETGVTQSPTHLIKTRGQQVTLRCSSQSGHNTVSWYQQALGQGPQFIFQYYREEENGRGNFPPRFSGLQFPNYSSELNVNALELDDSALYLCASSLPSQFYEQYFGPGTRLTVT.

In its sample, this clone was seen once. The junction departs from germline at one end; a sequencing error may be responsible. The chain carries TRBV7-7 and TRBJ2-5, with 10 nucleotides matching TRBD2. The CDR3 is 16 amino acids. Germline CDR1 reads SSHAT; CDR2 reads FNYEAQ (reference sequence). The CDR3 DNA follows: TGTGCTAGCAGCTTGGGGGCTAGCGGGAGTGGGGAGACCCAGTACTTC. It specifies CASSLGASGSGETQYF.

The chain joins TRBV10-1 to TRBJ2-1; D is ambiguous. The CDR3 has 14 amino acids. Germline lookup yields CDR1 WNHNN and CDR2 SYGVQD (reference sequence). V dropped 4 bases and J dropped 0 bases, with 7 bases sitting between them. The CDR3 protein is CASSGASSYNEQFF. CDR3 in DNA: TGCGCCAGCAGTGGAGCGAGCTCCTACAATGAGCAGTTCTTC.

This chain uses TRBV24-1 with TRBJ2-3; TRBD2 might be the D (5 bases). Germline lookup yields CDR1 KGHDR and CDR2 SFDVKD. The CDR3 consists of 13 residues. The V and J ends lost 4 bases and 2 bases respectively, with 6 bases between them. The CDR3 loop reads CATSERVTDTQYF. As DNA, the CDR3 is TGTGCCACCAGTGAGAGGGTCACAGATACGCAGTATTTT.

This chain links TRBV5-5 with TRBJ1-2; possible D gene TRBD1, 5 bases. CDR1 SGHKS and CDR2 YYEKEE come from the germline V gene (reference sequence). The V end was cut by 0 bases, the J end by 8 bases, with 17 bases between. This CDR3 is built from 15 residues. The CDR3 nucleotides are TGTGCCAGCAGCTTGGAAGGGCAGGGAATGAGGGGCTACACCTTC. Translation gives CASSLEGQGMRGYTF.

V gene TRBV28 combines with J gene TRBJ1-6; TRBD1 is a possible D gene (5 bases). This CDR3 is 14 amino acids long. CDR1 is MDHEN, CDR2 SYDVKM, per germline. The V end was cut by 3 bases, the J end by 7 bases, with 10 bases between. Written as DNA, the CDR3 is TGTGCCAGCAGTTTGGGGGGAACGAATTCACCCCTCCACTTT. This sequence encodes CASSLGGTNSPLHF. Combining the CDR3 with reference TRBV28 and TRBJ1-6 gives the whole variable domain DVKVTQSSRYLVKRTGEKVFLECVQDMDHENMFWYRQDPGLGLRLIYFSYDVKMKEKGDIPEGYSVSREKKERFSLILESASTNQTSMYLCASSLGGTNSPLHFGNGTRLTVT.

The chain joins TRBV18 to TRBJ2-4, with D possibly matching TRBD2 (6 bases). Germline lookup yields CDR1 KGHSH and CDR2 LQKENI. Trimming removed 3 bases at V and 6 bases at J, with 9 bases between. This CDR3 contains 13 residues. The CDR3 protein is CASSPAGLNIQYF. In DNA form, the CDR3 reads TGTGCCAGCTCACCTGCGGGACTAAACATTCAGTACTTC.